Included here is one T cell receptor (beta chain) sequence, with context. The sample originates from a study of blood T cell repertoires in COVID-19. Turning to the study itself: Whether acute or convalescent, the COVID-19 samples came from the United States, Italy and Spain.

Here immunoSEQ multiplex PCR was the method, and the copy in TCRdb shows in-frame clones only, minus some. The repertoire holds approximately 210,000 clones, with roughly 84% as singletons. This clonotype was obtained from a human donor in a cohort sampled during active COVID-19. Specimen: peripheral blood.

The CDR3 DNA sequence: TGTGCCAGCAGGCCTAGCGGGGGGGTTACCGGGGAGCTGTTTTTT. Amino acids: CASRPSGGVTGELFF. V is TRBV7-6 and J is TRBJ2-2, with 12 bases matching TRBD2. V was pared by 6 bases and J by 5 bases, with 4 bases of the junction left unmatched. The CDR3 consists of 15 residues. Germline V gene lookup returns CDR1 SGHVS and CDR2 FNYEAQ.